This T cell receptor (beta chain) appears in the sequencing data of a study of blood T cell repertoires in COVID-19 (TCRdb year 2020). Regarding the complete study: The collaborator samples originated in the United States, Italy and Spain and spanned the acute and convalescent phases of COVID-19. Nearly every sample came with metadata listing a de-identified subject ID, COVID-19 status, age in years and sex. Where HLA class I and class II types were available, the types were taken from metadata supplied by the sample provider, not from assay-based typing. Samples were obtained from the ongoing ImmuneRACE study (first 160 participants) and from some 1,300 subjects provided by 6 global collaborators. Subjects who had been exposed to COVID-19, were actively infected with it, or had recovered from it provided the deeply sampled blood TCRbeta repertoires that made up the dataset. A freely available public database, intended as a resource for researchers studying the immune response to SARS-CoV-2, is where the repertoires were released. The material from the prospective study consisted of cDNA or gDNA derived from T cells, B-cell-depleted T cells, or PBMCs. Broader findings and caveats from the paper: The amount of clinical and demographic metadata varied by source and participant and was provided uncurated.

The cysteine opens and the phenylalanine closes a CDR3 of 14 amino acids. The kept DNA is CDR3 alone, 42 bases in frame from the first base. The trim is 4 bases for V and 4 bases for J, with a gap of 13 bases between the germline ends. The germline V gene (reference sequence) yields SEHNR for CDR1 and FQNEAQ for CDR2. The immunoSEQ Assay, a bias-controlled multiplex PCR, was used to amplify TCRbeta CDR3 regions from genomic DNA. In the original analysis: Nucleated cell counts per sample were estimated from amplification of reference gene primers within the assay. To quantify the absolute abundance of each unique TCRbeta CDR3 rearrangement, sequence reads were collapsed and filtered. For each sample, productive Simpson clonality was calculated as the square root of Simpson's diversity index over productive rearrangements. Held by TCRdb, this immuneACCESS table contains in-frame sequences only and omits some clones. Under half of the omission traces to an unresolved V gene where checked; the cause of the rest is unknown. D and trimming come from the DNA, and the V and J calls and clone size come from that table. In all, the sample holds 99,000 or so clones, and about 91% of those were seen once. The ten biggest clones cover under 6.5% of the sample.

Each collaborating institution followed its own protocols to collect whole blood in K2EDTA tubes. For TCRbeta analysis, collaborators shipped samples as frozen whole blood, isolated PBMCs, or DNA extracted from either of those sample types. On this clone itself: It lacks a known antigen. No much larger clone is present one base from it, and per-base qualities are unavailable.

Sample: peripheral blood. The chain couples TRBV7-9 to TRBJ1-1; TRBD1 could be the D gene, as 5 bases match. The receptor comes from a human donor in a cohort sampled during active COVID-19. Here the CDR3 is given as CASSYPGAGTEAFF. The DNA sequence is TGTGCCAGCAGCTATCCTGGGGCCGGCACTGAAGCTTTCTTT.